These 20 T cell receptor beta chains originate from one sample sequenced in a study of T cell repertoires in cytomegalovirus infection. No cognate antigen is known for these TCRs. Using its own MiXCR run on the reads, TCRdb lists one record per CDR3 protein. Found here are around 570,000 distinct CDR3 sequences, approximately 40% of them singletons; the top ten hold 40% to 60%. The sequencing here drew on cultured PBMCs, taken from culture after CMV antigen stimulation. These receptors were taken from a human donor in good health (CMV status not recorded). Some clones in this sample may be carry-over from other donors' samples.

V is TRBV23-1 and J is TRBJ2-1; D unclear. TRBV23-1 is an ORF; its function is uncertain. This CDR3 contains 22 residues. The V end lost 0 bases, the J end lost 0 bases, and 27 bases lay between the germline ends. CDR3 bases: TGCGCCAGCAGTCAATCGGGCGCTTGCCCGCGGACGTCCCTTAGCTCCTACAATGAGCAGTTCTTC. This gives the protein CASSQSGACPRTSLSSYNEQFF.

The rearrangement uses TRBV7-9 and TRBJ1-1; D may be TRBD1 (6 bases). V shed 4 bases and J shed 7 bases, with 16 bases lying between them. Germline CDR1 SEHNR, CDR2 FQNEAQ (reference sequence). The CDR3 sequence is 14 residues long. For the CDR3, the DNA is TGTGCCAGCAGCTCCAGAGGGGGGGAAGTTGAAGCTTTCTTT. Translating it yields CASSSRGGEVEAFF. Looking up the rest from reference TRBV7-9 and TRBJ1-1 gives the full variable domain: DTGVSQNPRHKITKRGQNVTFRCDPISEHNRLYWYRQTLGQGPEFLTYFQNEAQLEKSRLLSDRFSAERPKGSFSTLEIQRTEQGDSAMYLCASSSRGGEVEAFFGQGTRLTVV.

This chain links TRBV12-3 or TRBV12-4 with TRBJ2-7; 9 nucleotides match TRBD1. The CDR3 is 15 amino acids. J lost 2 bases, V lost 4 bases, and 6 bases had no gene match. The CDR3 region has the DNA TGTGCCAGCAGTTCCTCGGACAGGGGAACCTACGAGCAGTACTTC. The encoded protein is CASSSSDRGTYEQYF.

The chain employs TRBV11-2 and TRBJ1-1; D is uncertain. Germline CDR1 reads SGHAT; CDR2 reads FQNNGV. Deletions cut 0 bases from V and 3 bases from J, with 5 bases between. This CDR3 has 13 amino acids. The CDR3 DNA is TGTGCCAGCAGCTTAGATGGGGACACTGAAGCTTTCTTT. Its protein product is CASSLDGDTEAFF.

The rearrangement joins TRBV7-2 to TRBJ2-1; 11 bases fit TRBD2. Germline assignment: CDR1 SGHTA and CDR2 FQGNSA. V shed 5 bases, J shed 3 bases, and the junction held 3 bases outside the gene matches. This CDR3 has 15 amino acids. The CDR3 region is CASSAGTSGYNEQFF. Here the CDR3 DNA reads TGTGCCAGCAGCGCGGGGACTAGCGGCTACAATGAGCAGTTCTTC.

A few counts support this clonotype. This sequence joins TRBV7-3 and TRBJ2-1; tentative D call: TRBD1 (6 bases). The V and J ends lost 9 bases and 6 bases respectively, with 30 bases between them. Germline CDR1 and CDR2: SGHTA and FQGTGA. There are 18 residues in the CDR3. The CDR3 DNA reads as TGTGCCAGGGAGCTTGGGGGCGTGCGGATCCTTTCTTTCAATGAGCAGTTCTTC. It encodes CARELGGVRILSFNEQFF.

The chain has TRBV20-1 and TRBJ1-6; possibly TRBD1 for D (5 bases). This CDR3 comprises 15 residues. V gave up 5 bases and J gave up 2 bases, with 13 bases separating them. Germline CDR1 reads DFQATT; CDR2 reads SNEGSKA (reference sequence). CDR3 loop: CSAYPGSPYNSPLHF. CDR3 coding DNA: TGCAGTGCTTACCCAGGGAGCCCCTATAATTCACCCCTCCACTTT.

This clonotype was counted a few times. The gene calls are TRBV6-1 and TRBJ1-2; TRBD1 matches 10 bases. Germline loops: CDR1 MNHNS, CDR2 SASEGT. The V segment lost 9 bases and the J segment 4 bases; nucleotides outside the gene matches: 2. The CDR3 has 12 residues. The CDR3 DNA reads as TGTGCCAGTCGGGACAGGGGCTATGGCTACACCTTC. This encodes CASRDRGYGYTF.

This clonotype came up a few times. The chain uses TRBV7-2 and TRBJ2-1; D possibly corresponds to TRBD2 (6 bases). The CDR3 is 15 amino acids. CDR1 and CDR2 (germline): SGHTA, FQGNSA. V was shortened by 5 bases and J by 3 bases, with 14 bases between the two germline ends. The CDR3 DNA follows: TGTGCCAGCAGCCCACTTGGGGGGTTCTACAATGAGCAGTTCTTC. As protein: CASSPLGGFYNEQFF.

This clonotype was detected only a few times. V usage is TRBV6-5 and J usage is TRBJ2-7; TRBD1 is a possible D gene (6 bases). CDR3 size: 14 residues. Trimming left V 0 bases short and J 6 bases short, with 12 bases between. CDR1 MNHEY and CDR2 SVGAGI come from the germline V gene. DNA of the CDR3: TGTGCCAGCAGTTACTCGCCAGGGGTAGGCGAGCAGTACTTC. It is translated as CASSYSPGVGEQYF.

This clonotype turned up a few times. CDR3 bases: TGCGCCAGCAGACCCATCCGGGGGGCGGTTGAGCAGTTCTTC. This codes for CASRPIRGAVEQFF. The chain is built from TRBV23-1 and TRBJ2-1, with a possible D match to TRBD2 (7 bases). TRBV23-1 counts as an open reading frame of uncertain function. V was clipped by 6 bases and J by 9 bases, with 18 bases between them. The CDR3 is made up of 14 amino acids.

The chain carries TRBV6-2 or TRBV6-3 and TRBJ2-1, with D unclear. Trimming took 0 bases from V and 6 from J, leaving 3 bases between them. Per germline, CDR1 MNHEY and CDR2 SVGEGT. This CDR3 contains 12 residues. CDR3 nucleotides: TGTGCCAGCAGTTACTCTACCAATGAGCAGTTCTTC. Translated, it gives CASSYSTNEQFF.

This clonotype was found a few times. V usage is TRBV7-2 and J usage is TRBJ2-7, with D uncertain. CDR3 length: 13 amino acids. V was clipped by 4 bases and J by 4 bases, with 11 bases between them. The V gene's germline CDR1 is SGHTA and CDR2 FQGNSA. The CDR3, as DNA: TGTGCCAGCAGCTCGCGCTATAGTTACGAGCAGTACTTC. Amino acid sequence: CASSSRYSYEQYF.

This clonotype was seen a few times. This chain uses TRBV11-2 with TRBJ1-1; D is ambiguous. Per germline, CDR1 SGHAT and CDR2 FQNNGV. V was trimmed by 1 base and J by 4 bases, leaving 16 bases between them. The CDR3 spans 16 residues. Here the CDR3 reads CASSLALVGDRTEAFF. The CDR3 coding sequence is TGTGCCAGCAGCTTAGCGTTAGTTGGGGATCGCACTGAAGCTTTCTTT.

The chain links TRBV12-3 or TRBV12-4 to TRBJ1-2; D is possibly TRBD1 (6 bases). This CDR3 region has 13 residues. V lost 6 bases, J lost 6 bases, and 14 bases lay in between. In DNA, the CDR3 is TGTGCCAGCAGGAAACAGGGTGTAGATGGCTACACCTTC. Its protein product is CASRKQGVDGYTF.

This sequence joins TRBV7-6 and TRBJ1-4, with no clear D. Between the trimmed V and J ends, which lost 5 bases and 2 bases, there was a span of 15 bases. CDR3 length: 16 amino acids. Germline CDR1 is SGHVS and CDR2 is FNYEAQ. The CDR3 spells CASSHHGQQTNEKLFF. DNA for the CDR3: TGTGCCAGCAGCCATCACGGGCAACAGACTAATGAAAAACTGTTTTTT.

To note about this clonotype: A much larger clone differs by one base, so this may be a read error. Lacking the conserved final phenylalanine or tryptophan, this CDR3 likely reflects a read error. The V call is TRBV7-2, the J call TRBJ2-7; TRBD1 matches at 8 bases. The CDR3 extends over 13 amino acids. Germline V lookup: CDR1 SGHTA, CDR2 FQGNSA. V lost 5 bases, J lost 7 bases, and 7 bases stayed unmatched. CDR3: CASSPDRVGEQYL. DNA for the CDR3: TGTGCCAGCAGCCCGGACAGGGTCGGAGAGCAGTACCTC.

V gene TRBV20-1 combines with J gene TRBJ2-3, with a weak D call TRBD1 (5 bases). CDR1 is DFQATT and CDR2 is SNEGSKA in the germline V gene (reference sequence). The CDR3 is made up of 17 amino acids. Between the trimmed V and J ends, which lost 0 bases and 4 bases, there was a span of 20 bases. CDR3 protein: CSARDWGGLSSADTQYF. The CDR3 DNA reads as TGCAGTGCTAGAGATTGGGGCGGCCTTTCCAGCGCAGATACGCAGTATTTT.

Only a few counts were recorded for this clonotype. The rearrangement uses TRBV7-8 and TRBJ2-1, with 8 bases matching TRBD1. This CDR3 is built from 15 residues. The germline V gene has CDR1 SGHVS and CDR2 FQNEAQ. Trimming removed 1 base from V and 7 bases from J; junction bases left unmatched: 6. CDR3 region: CASSLEAGGWNEQFF. CDR3 coding DNA: TGTGCCAGCAGCTTAGAAGCAGGGGGCTGGAATGAGCAGTTCTTC.

The V and J genes are TRBV5-1 and TRBJ1-2; D is unclear. CDR3 length: 13 amino acids. Trimming left V 4 bases short and J 4 bases short, with 11 bases between. The germline V gene has CDR1 SGHRS and CDR2 YFSETQ. CDR3 region: CASSRTESYGYTF. For the CDR3, the DNA is TGCGCCAGCAGCCGGACCGAGTCCTATGGCTACACCTTC.